In its sample, the clone carrying this T cell receptor (beta chain) was seen many times. What it binds is not known. This sample stems from a study of T cells in Graves' hyperthyroidism and ophthalmopathy. Hyperthyroidism was newly diagnosed in patients aged 18 to 65 (duration under 2 months). From around 11 ml of fresh peripheral blood, PBMCs were isolated. TCR beta CDR3 sequences were amplified from RNA transcripts. First-round RT-PCR with HTBI primers amplified the TCR CDR3 region. TCRdb re-called the multiplex PCR reads with MiXCR, one entry per CDR3 protein. The data show approximately 300,000 distinct CDR3 sequences, 16% seen once. The study's findings and limits: A median 6.5 months before onset, the model predicted ophthalmopathy. Most expanded thyroid clonotypes above 0.001 recurred in blood.

The ends lost 1 base at V and 2 bases at J; junction bases unmatched: 3. CDR1 and CDR2 (germline): KGHSH, LQKENI. CDR3 length: 15 residues. The specimen was blood. The V and J genes are TRBV18 and TRBJ2-3, with 7 bases identical to TRBD2. This receptor was obtained from a man aged 30 to 45 with Graves' hyperthyroidism. The CDR3 loop is CASSPQRGSTDTQYF. In DNA form, the CDR3 reads TGTGCCAGCTCACCACAGCGGGGTTCCACAGATACGCAGTATTTT.